This T cell receptor (beta chain) derives from a study of CD8 T cells in ankylosing spondylitis. Overall study findings and caveats: Characteristic, it appeared, of ankylosing spondylitis blood was a TCR beta motif of 7 or 8 highly homologous variants. A subset of motif variants has previously been described in the synovial fluid and blood of reactive arthritis. It was reported that disease-linked clones were significantly enriched in matched ankylosing spondylitis synovial fluid. Clones linked to disease, bearing a CD8+ phenotype, were relatively rare in peripheral blood.

This clonotype came up many times. Its antigen is not known. Trimming cost V 6 bases and J 1 base, with 9 bases left between them. The CDR3 runs 13 residues. TCR beta libraries were made by quantitative 5'-RACE with molecular barcodes. Using its own MiXCR run on the 5' RACE reads, TCRdb lists one record per CDR3 protein. Among about 460,000 distinct CDR3 sequences, about 5.7% were seen once, and the ten largest hold under 4.5%. The receptor comes from a male donor with ankylosing spondylitis. The sample comprised blood, either unsorted or a sorted T cell fraction (not recorded which). This sequence joins TRBV12-3 or TRBV12-4 and TRBJ1-1, with D possibly being TRBD1 (5 bases). The CDR3 nucleotides read TGTGCCAGCAGCTTTACAGGGAACACTGAAGCTTTCTTT. Protein product: CASSFTGNTEAFF.